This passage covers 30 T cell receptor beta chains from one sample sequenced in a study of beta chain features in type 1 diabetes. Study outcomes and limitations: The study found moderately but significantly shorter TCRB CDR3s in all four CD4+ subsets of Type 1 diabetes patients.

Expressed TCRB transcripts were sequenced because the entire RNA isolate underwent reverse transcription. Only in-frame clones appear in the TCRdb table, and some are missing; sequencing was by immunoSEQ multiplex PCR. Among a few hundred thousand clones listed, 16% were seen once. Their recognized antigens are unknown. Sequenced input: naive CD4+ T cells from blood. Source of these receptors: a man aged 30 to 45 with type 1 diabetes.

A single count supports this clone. CDR3 sequence: CASSAFNEQFF. The CDR3 DNA sequence: TGTGCCAGTAGTGCCTTCAATGAGCAGTTCTTC. The chain combines TRBV19 with TRBJ2-1; D uncertain. The CDR3 spans 11 residues. Trimming stripped 5 bases from V and 6 bases from J, with 5 bases between. CDR1 and CDR2 (germline): LNHDA, SQIVND (reference sequence).

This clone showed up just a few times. In DNA, the CDR3 is TGCAGCGTTGAAGACAGGGGTACTGAAGCTTTCTTT. It codes for CSVEDRGTEAFF. V gene TRBV29-1 combines with J gene TRBJ1-1, with TRBD1 as a possible D gene (6 bases). The CDR3 spans 12 residues. Germline V gene lookup returns CDR1 SQVTM and CDR2 ANQGSEA. Trimming pared 0 bases from V and 5 bases from J, leaving 7 bases between.

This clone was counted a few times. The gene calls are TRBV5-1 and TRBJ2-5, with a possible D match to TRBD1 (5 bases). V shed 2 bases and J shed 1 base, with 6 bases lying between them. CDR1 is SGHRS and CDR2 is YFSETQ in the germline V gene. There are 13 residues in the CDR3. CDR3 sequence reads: CASSLDSQETQYF. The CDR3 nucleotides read TGCGCCAGCAGCTTAGACAGCCAAGAGACCCAGTACTTC.

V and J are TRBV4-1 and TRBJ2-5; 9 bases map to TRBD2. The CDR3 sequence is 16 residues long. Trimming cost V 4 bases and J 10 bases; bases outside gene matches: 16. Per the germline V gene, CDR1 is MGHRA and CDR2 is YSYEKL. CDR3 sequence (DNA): TGCGCCAGCAGCCGCGGAGTAGCGGGAGATCTACATAGCCAGTACTTC. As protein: CASSRGVAGDLHSQYF.

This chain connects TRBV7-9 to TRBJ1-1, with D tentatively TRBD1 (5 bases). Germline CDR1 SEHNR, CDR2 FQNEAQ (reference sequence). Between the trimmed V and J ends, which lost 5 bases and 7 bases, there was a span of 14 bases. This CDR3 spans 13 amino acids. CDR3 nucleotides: TGTGCCAGCAGCCGAACAGGCGGGGATGAAGCTTTCTTT. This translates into CASSRTGGDEAFF.

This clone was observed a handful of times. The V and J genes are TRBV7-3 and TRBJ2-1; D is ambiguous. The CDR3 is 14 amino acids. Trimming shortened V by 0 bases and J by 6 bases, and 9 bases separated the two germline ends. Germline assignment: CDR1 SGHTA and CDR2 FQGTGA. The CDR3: CASSLTSFANEQFF. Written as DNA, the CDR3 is TGTGCCAGCAGCTTAACTTCCTTTGCCAATGAGCAGTTCTTC.

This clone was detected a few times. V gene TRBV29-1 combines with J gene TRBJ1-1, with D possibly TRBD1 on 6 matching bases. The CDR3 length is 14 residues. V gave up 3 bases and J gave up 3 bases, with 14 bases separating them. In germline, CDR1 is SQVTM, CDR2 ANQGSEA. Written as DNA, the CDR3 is TGCAGCGTTGAGAGGAACAGGGAGGACACTGAAGCTTTCTTT. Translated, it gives CSVERNREDTEAFF. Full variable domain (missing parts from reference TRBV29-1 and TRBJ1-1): SAVISQKPSRDICQRGTSLTIQCQVDSQVTMMFWYRQQPGQSLTLIATANQGSEATYESGFVIDKFPISRPNLTFSTLTVSNMSPEDSSIYLCSVERNREDTEAFFGQGTRLTVV.

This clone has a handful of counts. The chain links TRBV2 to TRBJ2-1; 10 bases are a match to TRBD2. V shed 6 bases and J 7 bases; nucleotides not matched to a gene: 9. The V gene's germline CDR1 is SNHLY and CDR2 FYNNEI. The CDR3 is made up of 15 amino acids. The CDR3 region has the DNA TGTGCCAGCAGCTTAGCTAGCGGGAGTAGGAATGAGCAGTTCTTC. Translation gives CASSLASGSRNEQFF.

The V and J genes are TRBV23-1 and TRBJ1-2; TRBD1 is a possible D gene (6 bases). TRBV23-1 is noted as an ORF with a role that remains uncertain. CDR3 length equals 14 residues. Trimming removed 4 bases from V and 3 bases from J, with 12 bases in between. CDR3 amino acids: CASSRRGDYYGYTF. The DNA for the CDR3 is TGCGCCAGCAGTCGCAGGGGTGATTACTATGGCTACACCTTC.

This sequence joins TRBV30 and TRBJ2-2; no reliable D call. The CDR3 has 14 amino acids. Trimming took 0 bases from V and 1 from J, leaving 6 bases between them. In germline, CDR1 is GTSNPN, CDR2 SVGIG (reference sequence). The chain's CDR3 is CAWSVELNTGELFF. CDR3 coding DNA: TGTGCCTGGAGTGTAGAGTTGAACACCGGGGAGCTGTTTTTT.

Here the CDR3 DNA reads TGTGCCAGCAGCCCCGGACTAGCGGGAGCGATCTACGAGCAGTACTTC. Its protein is CASSPGLAGAIYEQYF. The V and J genes are TRBV5-4 and TRBJ2-7, with TRBD2 matching over 13 bases. This CDR3 comprises 16 residues. The germline V gene has CDR1 SGHNT and CDR2 YYREEE (reference sequence). Trimming took 4 bases from V and 3 from J; bases not matched to a gene: 7.

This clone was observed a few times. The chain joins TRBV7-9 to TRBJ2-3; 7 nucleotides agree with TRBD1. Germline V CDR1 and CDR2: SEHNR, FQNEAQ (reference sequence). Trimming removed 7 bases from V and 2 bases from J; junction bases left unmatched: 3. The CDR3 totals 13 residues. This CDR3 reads CASTQGTTDTQYF. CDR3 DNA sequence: TGTGCCAGCACACAGGGGACCACAGATACGCAGTATTTT. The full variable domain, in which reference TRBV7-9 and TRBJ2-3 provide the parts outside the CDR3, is DTGVSQNPRHKITKRGQNVTFRCDPISEHNRLYWYRQTLGQGPEFLTYFQNEAQLEKSRLLSDRFSAERPKGSFSTLEIQRTEQGDSAMYLCASTQGTTDTQYFGPGTRLTVL.

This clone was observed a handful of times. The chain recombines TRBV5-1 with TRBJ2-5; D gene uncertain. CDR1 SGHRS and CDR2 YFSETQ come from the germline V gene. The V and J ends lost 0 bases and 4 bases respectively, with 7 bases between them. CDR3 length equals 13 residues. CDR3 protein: CASSLGPRETQYF. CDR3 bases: TGCGCCAGCAGCTTGGGGCCCCGAGAGACCCAGTACTTC.

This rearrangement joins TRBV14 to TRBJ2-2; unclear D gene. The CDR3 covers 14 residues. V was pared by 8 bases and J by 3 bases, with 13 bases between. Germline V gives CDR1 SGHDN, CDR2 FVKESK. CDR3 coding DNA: TGTGCCAGCCCCGAAGTCTCATACACCGGGGAGCTGTTTTTT. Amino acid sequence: CASPEVSYTGELFF.

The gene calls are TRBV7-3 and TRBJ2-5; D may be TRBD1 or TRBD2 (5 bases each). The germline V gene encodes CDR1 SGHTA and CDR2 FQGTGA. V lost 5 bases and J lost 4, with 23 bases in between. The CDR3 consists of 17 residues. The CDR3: CASSLSGSSINRETQYF. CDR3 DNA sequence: TGTGCCAGCAGCCTTTCAGGGAGCTCCATAAATCGAGAGACCCAGTACTTC. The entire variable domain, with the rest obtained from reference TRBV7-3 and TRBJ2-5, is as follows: GAGVSQTPSNKVTEKGKYVELRCDPISGHTALYWYRQSLGQGPEFLIYFQGTGAADDSGLPNDRFFAVRPEGSVSTLKIQRTERGDSAVYLCASSLSGSSINRETQYFGPGTRLLVL.

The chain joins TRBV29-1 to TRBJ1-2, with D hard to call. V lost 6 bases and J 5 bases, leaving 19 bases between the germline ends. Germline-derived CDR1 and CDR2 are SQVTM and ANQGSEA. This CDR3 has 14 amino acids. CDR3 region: CSVDTDGARYGYTF. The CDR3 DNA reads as TGCAGCGTCGATACTGACGGAGCTAGGTATGGCTACACCTTC.

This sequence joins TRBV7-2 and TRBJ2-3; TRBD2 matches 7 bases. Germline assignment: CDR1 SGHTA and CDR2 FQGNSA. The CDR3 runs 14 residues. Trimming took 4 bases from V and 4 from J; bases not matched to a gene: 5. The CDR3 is CASSSWAGADTQYF. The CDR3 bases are TGTGCCAGCAGCTCGTGGGCGGGAGCAGATACGCAGTATTTT.

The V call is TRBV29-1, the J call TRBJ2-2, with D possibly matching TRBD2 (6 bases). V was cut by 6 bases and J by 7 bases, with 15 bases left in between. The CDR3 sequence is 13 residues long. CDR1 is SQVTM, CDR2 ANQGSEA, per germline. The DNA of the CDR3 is TGCAGCGTAAGGAGGGTAGTTGGCGGGGAGCTGTTTTTT. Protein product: CSVRRVVGGELFF.

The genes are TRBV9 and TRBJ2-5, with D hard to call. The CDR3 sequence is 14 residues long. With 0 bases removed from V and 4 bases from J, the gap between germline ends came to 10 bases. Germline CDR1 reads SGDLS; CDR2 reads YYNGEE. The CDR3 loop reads CASSVGNSRETQYF. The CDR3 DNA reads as TGTGCCAGCAGCGTAGGAAATAGTCGAGAGACCCAGTACTTC.

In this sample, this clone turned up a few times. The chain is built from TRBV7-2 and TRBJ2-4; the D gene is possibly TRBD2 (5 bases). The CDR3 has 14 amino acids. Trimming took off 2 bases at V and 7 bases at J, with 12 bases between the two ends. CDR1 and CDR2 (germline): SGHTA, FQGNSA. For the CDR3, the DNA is TGTGCCAGCAGCTTATCTGAGGGTGGGAACATTCAGTACTTC. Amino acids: CASSLSEGGNIQYF.

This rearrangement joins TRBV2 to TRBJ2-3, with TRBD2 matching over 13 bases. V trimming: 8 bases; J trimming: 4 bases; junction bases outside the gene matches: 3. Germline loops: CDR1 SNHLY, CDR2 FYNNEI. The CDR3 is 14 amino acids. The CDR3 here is CASPGLAGPDTQYF. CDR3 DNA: TGTGCCAGCCCGGGACTAGCGGGACCAGATACGCAGTATTTT.

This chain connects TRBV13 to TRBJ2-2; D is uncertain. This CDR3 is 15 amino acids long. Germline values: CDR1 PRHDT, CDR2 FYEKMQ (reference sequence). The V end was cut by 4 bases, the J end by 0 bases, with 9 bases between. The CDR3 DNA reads TGTGCCAGCAGCTCGAGGAGAACGAACACCGGGGAGCTGTTTTTT. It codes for CASSSRRTNTGELFF.

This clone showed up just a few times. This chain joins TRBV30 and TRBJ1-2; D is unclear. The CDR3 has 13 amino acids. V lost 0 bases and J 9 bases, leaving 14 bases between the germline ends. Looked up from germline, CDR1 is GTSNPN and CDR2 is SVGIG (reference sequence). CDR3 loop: CAWSVKRMGSYTF. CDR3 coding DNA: TGTGCCTGGAGTGTGAAGAGGATGGGAAGCTACACCTTC.

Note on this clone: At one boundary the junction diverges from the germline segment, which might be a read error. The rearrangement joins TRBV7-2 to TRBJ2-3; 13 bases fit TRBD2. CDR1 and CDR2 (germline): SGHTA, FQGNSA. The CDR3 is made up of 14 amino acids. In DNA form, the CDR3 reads TGTGCCAGCAGCTCACTAGCGGGAGGGCCAGCGACGGATTTT. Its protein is CASSSLAGGPATDF. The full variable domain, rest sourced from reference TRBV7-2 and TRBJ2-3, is GAGVSQSPSNKVTEKGKDVELRCDPISGHTALYWYRQSLGQGLEFLIYFQGNSAPDKSGLPSDRFSAERTGGSVSTLTIQRTQQEDSAVYLCASSSLAGGPATDFGPGTRLTVL.

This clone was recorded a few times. The CDR3 bases are TGTGCCAGCAGCCCGCTAGCGGGAGGGAGGTCAGATACGCAGTATTTT. It translates to CASSPLAGGRSDTQYF. The chain couples TRBV9 to TRBJ2-3; 12 bases are shared with TRBD2. CDR1 is SGDLS, CDR2 YYNGEE, per germline. CDR3 length: 16 residues. V shed 4 bases and J 4 bases; nucleotides not matched to a gene: 7.

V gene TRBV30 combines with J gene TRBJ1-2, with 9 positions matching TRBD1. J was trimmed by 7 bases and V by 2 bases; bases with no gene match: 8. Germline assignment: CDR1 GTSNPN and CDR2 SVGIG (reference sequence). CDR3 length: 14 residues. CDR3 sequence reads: CAWSFGQGWSGYTF. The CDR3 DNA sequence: TGTGCCTGGAGTTTTGGACAGGGGTGGTCTGGCTACACCTTC. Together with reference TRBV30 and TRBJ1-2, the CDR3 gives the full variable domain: SQTIHQWPATLVQPVGSPLSLECTVEGTSNPNLYWYRQAAGRGLQLLFYSVGIGQISSEVPQNLSASRPQDRQFILSSKKLLLSDSGFYLCAWSFGQGWSGYTFGSGTRLTVV.

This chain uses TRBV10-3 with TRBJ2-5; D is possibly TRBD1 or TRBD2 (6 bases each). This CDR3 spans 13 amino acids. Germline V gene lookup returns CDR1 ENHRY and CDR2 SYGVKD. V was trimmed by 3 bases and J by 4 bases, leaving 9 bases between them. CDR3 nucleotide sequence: TGTGCCATCAGTGACAGGGGAGGAGAGACCCAGTACTTC. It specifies CAISDRGGETQYF.

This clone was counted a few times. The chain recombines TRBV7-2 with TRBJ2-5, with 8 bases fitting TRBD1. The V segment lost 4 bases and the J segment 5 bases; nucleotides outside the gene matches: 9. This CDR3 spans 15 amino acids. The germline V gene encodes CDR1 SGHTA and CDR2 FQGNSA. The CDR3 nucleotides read TGTGCCAGCAGCTCGTCCGGACAGGGCGGGGAGACCCAGTACTTC. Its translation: CASSSSGQGGETQYF.

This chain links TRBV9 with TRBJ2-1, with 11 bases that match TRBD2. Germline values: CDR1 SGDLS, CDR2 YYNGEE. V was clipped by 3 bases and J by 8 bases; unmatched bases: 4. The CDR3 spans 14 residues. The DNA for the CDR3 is TGTGCCAGCAGCGGTCCGGGACTAGCGGATGAGCAGTTCTTC. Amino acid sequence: CASSGPGLADEQFF.

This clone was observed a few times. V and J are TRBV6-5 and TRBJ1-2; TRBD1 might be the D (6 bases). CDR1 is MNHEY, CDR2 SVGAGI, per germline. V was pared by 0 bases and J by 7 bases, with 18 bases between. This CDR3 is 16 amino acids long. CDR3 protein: CASSYSMAGTRIGYTF. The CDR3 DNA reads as TGTGCCAGCAGTTACTCGATGGCAGGGACAAGGATTGGCTACACCTTC.